Shown below are 25 T cell receptor beta chains from a single sample sequenced in a study of T cell changes during pregnancy in multiple sclerosis. Using immunoSEQ multiplex PCR, the repertoire was profiled, and TCRdb retains in-frame clones only, with some absent. Among around 50,000 clones listed, more than 75% were seen once. Input material: peripheral blood from another person, used as feeder cells. These receptors were collected from a human donor whose cells served as feeder cells for cultures in a pregnancy study.

This chain connects TRBV18 to TRBJ2-1; TRBD2 matches 8 bases. This CDR3 contains 16 residues. CDR1 and CDR2 (germline): KGHSH, LQKENI. V gave up 6 bases and J gave up 5 bases; unmatched junction bases: 12. CDR3 sequence reads: CASSLWGGGTDNEQFF. For the CDR3, the DNA is TGTGCCAGCTCGCTGTGGGGCGGGGGGACCGACAATGAGCAGTTCTTC.

The V call is TRBV4-1, the J call TRBJ1-1; D is possibly TRBD1 (5 bases). CDR1 MGHRA and CDR2 YSYEKL come from the germline V gene. The CDR3 is 12 amino acids. V lost 4 bases and J lost 6, with 9 bases in between. The CDR3 here is CASSRDGAEAFF. The CDR3 coding sequence is TGCGCCAGCAGCCGGGACGGTGCTGAAGCTTTCTTT.

In DNA, the CDR3 is TGTGCCAGTAGTCCCCAGACAGCCCCCCACACCTTC. Translating gives CASSPQTAPHTF. This sequence joins TRBV19 and TRBJ1-2; D perhaps matches TRBD1 (5 bases). Looked up from germline, CDR1 is LNHDA and CDR2 is SQIVND (reference sequence). V gave up 5 bases and J gave up 12 bases, with 16 bases separating them. This CDR3 is built from 12 residues.

The chain couples TRBV5-5 to TRBJ1-3; no reliable D call. The CDR3 extends over 15 amino acids. Looked up from germline, CDR1 is SGHKS and CDR2 is YYEKEE (reference sequence). With 0 bases removed from V and 0 bases from J, the gap between germline ends came to 7 bases. The CDR3 region is CASSLDSFSGNTIYF. The DNA for the CDR3 is TGTGCCAGCAGCTTGGACAGCTTCTCTGGAAACACCATATATTTT.

The chain combines TRBV27 with TRBJ1-5, with TRBD1 as a possible D gene (6 bases). V was cut by 1 base and J by 7 bases, with 11 bases left in between. CDR1 is MNHEY and CDR2 is SMNVEV in the germline V gene (reference sequence). The CDR3 runs to 14 residues. CDR3 sequence reads: CASSLLGGGQPQHF. CDR3 DNA: TGTGCCAGCAGTTTATTAGGGGGGGGCCAGCCCCAGCATTTT.

V gene TRBV18 combines with J gene TRBJ2-2, with D perhaps matching TRBD1 (6 bases). CDR1 and CDR2 (germline): KGHSH, LQKENI. The CDR3 extends over 13 amino acids. V was clipped by 6 bases and J by 7 bases, with 12 bases between them. DNA of the CDR3: TGTGCCAGCTCGCCTTTGGACAGCGGGGAGCTGTTTTTT. Residues: CASSPLDSGELFF.

V gene TRBV5-1 combines with J gene TRBJ1-2; 7 bases agree with TRBD1. Per germline, CDR1 SGHRS and CDR2 YFSETQ. CDR3 length: 13 amino acids. Unmatched junction bases numbered 4, after V lost 0 bases and J lost 8 bases. The CDR3: CASSLGQGEGYTF. In nucleotides, the CDR3 is TGCGCCAGCAGCTTGGGACAGGGAGAAGGCTACACCTTC.

This clone was counted between two and nine times. This chain links TRBV15 with TRBJ1-2; D possibly corresponds to TRBD1 (5 bases). The V end lost 3 bases, the J end lost 7 bases, and 15 bases lay between the germline ends. CDR1 is LNHNV, CDR2 YYDKDF, per germline (reference sequence). There are 14 residues in the CDR3. CDR3 DNA: TGTGCCACCAGCAGGGGGGAGGGGATTGGTGGCTACACCTTC. Encoded protein: CATSRGEGIGGYTF.

The chain uses TRBV6-6 and TRBJ2-5, with D hard to call. The V gene lost 4 bases and the J gene lost 5 bases, with 14 bases spanning the gap. CDR1 is MNHNY, CDR2 SVGAGI, per germline (reference sequence). The CDR3 sequence is 14 residues long. The CDR3 sequence: CASSWGRVGETQYF. DNA for the CDR3: TGTGCCAGCAGTTGGGGTCGCGTGGGGGAGACCCAGTACTTC.

This clone was counted between two and nine times. The V gene is TRBV4-1, the J gene TRBJ2-1; 10 bases are shared with TRBD2. The CDR3 spans 19 residues. Trimming took 1 base from V and 8 from J; bases not matched to a gene: 17. Germline V gene data show CDR1 as MGHRA and CDR2 as YSYEKL. This CDR3 is CASSQGSWLAGVNGDEQFF. The CDR3 region has the DNA TGCGCCAGCAGCCAAGGGTCGTGGCTAGCGGGAGTTAATGGAGATGAGCAGTTCTTC.

The chain has TRBV7-9 and TRBJ2-3; weak D call: TRBD2 (7 bases). V was clipped by 3 bases and J by 4 bases, with 23 bases between them. CDR1 is SEHNR, CDR2 FQNEAQ, per germline (reference sequence). There are 18 residues in the CDR3. In DNA form, the CDR3 reads TGTGCCAGCAGCTTTAGAACCCCCCCGACGGGGGGCTCAGATACGCAGTATTTT. Its protein product is CASSFRTPPTGGSDTQYF.

The V gene is TRBV19, the J gene TRBJ2-1; 8 bases fit TRBD2. The J segment lost 2 bases and the V segment lost 3 bases, leaving 9 bases of the junction unmatched. The CDR3 loop spans 17 amino acids. Looked up from germline, CDR1 is LNHDA and CDR2 is SQIVND (reference sequence). As DNA, the CDR3 is TGTGCCAGTAGTATGGGACTAGGGGATATTACCTACAATGAGCAGTTCTTC. It codes for CASSMGLGDITYNEQFF.

The gene calls are TRBV10-3 and TRBJ1-4; 7 bases agree with TRBD1. V lost 11 bases to trimming and J lost 5 bases; unmatched junction nucleotides: 5. Per germline, CDR1 ENHRY and CDR2 SYGVKD. This CDR3 spans 12 amino acids. CDR3: CASQGENEKLFF. The CDR3 DNA reads as TGTGCCTCTCAGGGGGAAAATGAAAAACTGTTTTTT.

This chain connects TRBV5-1 to TRBJ1-4; a possible D gene is TRBD1 (6 bases). Trimming cost V 0 bases and J 2 bases, with 14 bases left between them. The length of the CDR3 is 17 residues. Germline assignment: CDR1 SGHRS and CDR2 YFSETQ. The chain's CDR3 is CASSLGYGGGTNEKLFF. The CDR3 DNA is TGCGCCAGCAGCTTGGGATACGGGGGCGGGACTAATGAAAAACTGTTTTTT.

V gene TRBV7-9 combines with J gene TRBJ2-5; D is uncertain. Germline V gene sequence: CDR1 SEHNR, CDR2 FQNEAQ (reference sequence). V dropped 3 bases and J dropped 2 bases, with 13 bases sitting between them. The CDR3 consists of 15 residues. The CDR3 loop reads CASSLEGSKQETQYF. CDR3 DNA: TGTGCCAGCAGCTTGGAAGGCAGCAAACAAGAGACCCAGTACTTC.

The rearrangement links TRBV10-3 to TRBJ2-7; TRBD2 might be the D (5 bases). CDR3 size: 14 residues. The V end was cut by 2 bases, the J end by 3 bases, with 11 bases between. Germline V gene lookup returns CDR1 ENHRY and CDR2 SYGVKD. This chain's CDR3 is CAISERGSSYEQYF. Written as DNA, the CDR3 is TGTGCCATCAGTGAGCGGGGTAGCAGCTACGAGCAGTACTTC.

The chain couples TRBV6-1 to TRBJ1-5, with 8 bases identical to TRBD1. The germline CDR1 and CDR2 sequences are MNHNS and SASEGT. CDR3 size: 13 residues. In DNA form, the CDR3 reads TGTGCGGGGCAGGGGGCTTTCGATCGGCCCCAGCATTTT. Translated: CAGQGAFDRPQHF.

The chain employs TRBV27 and TRBJ2-1; D gene unclear. CDR3 length: 17 amino acids. Between the trimmed V and J ends, which lost 0 bases and 0 bases, there was a span of 12 bases. CDR1 is MNHEY, CDR2 SMNVEV, per germline (reference sequence). DNA of the CDR3: TGTGCCAGCAGTTTATCGCTAACACATAGCTCCTACAATGAGCAGTTCTTC. This gives the protein CASSLSLTHSSYNEQFF.

This clone was detected only once. V and J are TRBV6-6 and TRBJ2-7; D is tentatively TRBD1 or TRBD2 (5 bases each). The CDR3 spans 13 residues. Deletions cut 6 bases from V and 2 bases from J, with 11 bases between. Germline values: CDR1 MNHNY, CDR2 SVGAGI (reference sequence). DNA for the CDR3: TGTGCCAGCAGCCGGGGACCAACCTACGAGCAGTACTTC. Protein sequence: CASSRGPTYEQYF.

The chain employs TRBV7-2 and TRBJ2-2; D call uncertain. The CDR3 sequence is 14 residues long. Germline assignment: CDR1 SGHTA and CDR2 FQGNSA. V lost 1 base to trimming and J lost 0 bases, with 3 bases between them. The CDR3 DNA sequence: TGTGCCAGCAGCTTAGTAGCGAACACCGGGGAGCTGTTTTTT. Translating gives CASSLVANTGELFF.

The chain links TRBV6-5 to TRBJ2-1; 13 nucleotides line up with TRBD2. Germline V gene data show CDR1 as MNHEY and CDR2 as SVGAGI. V trimming: 6 bases; J trimming: 7 bases; junction bases outside the gene matches: 6. This CDR3 is 15 amino acids long. This CDR3 is CASSVGLAGVNEQFF. The CDR3 nucleotides read TGTGCCAGCAGCGTCGGACTAGCGGGAGTTAATGAGCAGTTCTTC.

The chain combines TRBV6-5 with TRBJ1-2, with D hard to call. The CDR3 is 15 residues long. Germline V gene data show CDR1 as MNHEY and CDR2 as SVGAGI. The germline V and J ends were trimmed by 2 bases and 8 bases, with 18 bases remaining between them. The CDR3 here is CASSYARTQPMGYTF. DNA of the CDR3: TGTGCCAGCAGTTACGCGAGAACCCAACCTATGGGCTACACCTTC.

The rearrangement uses TRBV15 and TRBJ1-2; D is undetermined. Germline CDR1 and CDR2: LNHNV and YYDKDF (reference sequence). This CDR3 has 15 residues. The V end was cut by 4 bases, the J end by 2 bases, with 14 bases between. CDR3: CATSTSREFNYGYTF. As DNA, the CDR3 is TGTGCCACCAGCACCTCGAGGGAATTCAACTATGGCTACACCTTC. Together with reference TRBV15 and TRBJ1-2, the CDR3 gives the full variable domain: DAMVIQNPRYQVTQFGKPVTLSCSQTLNHNVMYWYQQKSSQAPKLLFHYYDKDFNNEADTPDNFQSRRPNTSFCFLDIRSPGLGDTAMYLCATSTSREFNYGYTFGSGTRLTVV.

V is TRBV30 and J is TRBJ2-7; D might be TRBD1 or TRBD2, each matching 5 bases. This CDR3 region has 15 residues. CDR1 and CDR2 (germline): GTSNPN, SVGIG (reference sequence). V lost 0 bases and J lost 1, with 13 bases in between. The CDR3 reads CAWSVGDPRSYEQYF. CDR3 bases: TGTGCCTGGAGTGTAGGGGACCCAAGATCCTACGAGCAGTACTTC.

The chain joins TRBV14 to TRBJ2-7; 7 positions match TRBD1. Per the germline V gene, CDR1 is SGHDN and CDR2 is FVKESK. The CDR3 spans 16 residues. Trimming removed 3 bases from V and 5 bases from J; junction bases left unmatched: 13. The CDR3 loop is CASSQFPTRDSHEQYF. CDR3 DNA sequence: TGTGCCAGCAGCCAGTTCCCCACTAGGGACAGCCACGAGCAGTACTTC.